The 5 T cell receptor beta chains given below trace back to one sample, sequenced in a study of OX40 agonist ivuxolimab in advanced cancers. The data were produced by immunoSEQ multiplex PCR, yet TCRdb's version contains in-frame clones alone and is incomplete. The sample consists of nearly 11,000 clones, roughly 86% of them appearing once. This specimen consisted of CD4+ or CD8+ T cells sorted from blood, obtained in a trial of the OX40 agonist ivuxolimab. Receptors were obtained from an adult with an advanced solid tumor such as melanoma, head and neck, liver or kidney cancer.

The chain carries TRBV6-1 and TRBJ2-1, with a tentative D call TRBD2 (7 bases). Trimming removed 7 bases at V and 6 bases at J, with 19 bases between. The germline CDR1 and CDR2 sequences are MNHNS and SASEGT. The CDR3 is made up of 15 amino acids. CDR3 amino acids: CASTEGDYLPNEQFF. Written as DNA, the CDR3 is TGTGCCAGCACCGAGGGGGACTACCTTCCCAATGAGCAGTTCTTC.

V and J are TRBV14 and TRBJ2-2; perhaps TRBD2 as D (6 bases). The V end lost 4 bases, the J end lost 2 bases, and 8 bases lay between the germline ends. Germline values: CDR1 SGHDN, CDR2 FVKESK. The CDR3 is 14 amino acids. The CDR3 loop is CASSLAVNTGELFF. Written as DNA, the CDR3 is TGTGCCAGCAGCCTAGCGGTTAACACCGGGGAGCTGTTTTTT.

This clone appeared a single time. The CDR3 DNA follows: TGTGCCAGCTCACCAACTCGGACAGGGGTAACCTATGGCTACACCTTC. It encodes CASSPTRTGVTYGYTF. The chain combines TRBV18 with TRBJ1-2; TRBD1 agrees at 9 bases. Germline-derived CDR1 and CDR2 are KGHSH and LQKENI. V lost 2 bases to trimming and J lost 4 bases; unmatched junction nucleotides: 8. This CDR3 has 16 residues.

The CDR3 nucleotides are TGTGCCAGCAGTGACGTCGACGGCTACACCTTC. Protein: CASSDVDGYTF. The chain uses TRBV6-4 and TRBJ1-2; D is ambiguous. Germline assignment: CDR1 MRHNA and CDR2 SNTAGT. This CDR3 has 11 residues. Between the trimmed V and J ends, which lost 2 bases and 8 bases, there was a span of 6 bases.

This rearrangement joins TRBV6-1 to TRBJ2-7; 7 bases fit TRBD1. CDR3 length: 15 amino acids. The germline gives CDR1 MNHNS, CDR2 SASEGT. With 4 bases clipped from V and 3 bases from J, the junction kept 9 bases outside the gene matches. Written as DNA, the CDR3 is TGTGCCAGCAGTGCCCGGGACAGTGGCGTCTACGAGCAGTACTTC. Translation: CASSARDSGVYEQYF.